This entry lists 14 T cell receptor beta chains sequenced from one sample in a study of shared clonotypes between healthy human individuals. Only in-frame clones appear in the TCRdb table, and some are missing; sequencing was by immunoSEQ multiplex PCR. The sample carries some 2,500,000 clones, more than 85% recorded once. The material sequenced was naive CD4+ T cells from PBMCs. Subset described: CD45RA+ positively selected. The receptors originated from a man between 18 and 29 years old in good health. Some clones in this sample may be carry-over from other donors' samples.

This chain uses TRBV5-1 with TRBJ2-7; 7 nucleotides line up with TRBD1. The ends lost 3 bases at V and 6 bases at J; junction bases unmatched: 9. From germline, CDR1 is SGHRS and CDR2 YFSETQ. CDR3 length: 14 residues. The CDR3 is CASSSIPNRGEQYF. CDR3 in DNA: TGCGCCAGCAGCTCGATACCAAACAGGGGCGAGCAGTACTTC.

V gene TRBV18 combines with J gene TRBJ1-1, with TRBD1 as a possible D gene (6 bases). Germline-derived CDR1 and CDR2 are KGHSH and LQKENI. The CDR3 spans 15 residues. V was pared by 4 bases and J by 0 bases, with 12 bases between. This CDR3 is CASSLGQLMNTEAFF. The DNA for the CDR3 is TGTGCCAGCTCACTCGGACAGCTAATGAACACTGAAGCTTTCTTT.

J is TRBJ2-5 and V is TRBV4-1, with a weak D call TRBD1 (5 bases). Germline V gene lookup returns CDR1 MGHRA and CDR2 YSYEKL. CDR3 length equals 14 residues. Trimming stripped 2 bases from V and 3 bases from J, with 10 bases between. This CDR3 is CASSQPRREETQYF. DNA of the CDR3: TGCGCCAGCAGCCAACCCCGCAGGGAAGAGACCCAGTACTTC.

Worth noting for this clone: This sample includes further DNA sequences coding for the same CDR3. V and J are TRBV11-1 and TRBJ2-7; 11 nucleotides align to TRBD2. The CDR3 length is 15 residues. Germline V gives CDR1 SGHAT, CDR2 FQDESV (reference sequence). The trim removed 2 bases at V and 1 base at J, leaving 1 base unmatched. The CDR3 bases are TGTGCCAGCAGCTTAACTAGCGGGGGTTCCTACGAGCAGTACTTC. Its translation is CASSLTSGGSYEQYF.

The chain has TRBV4-1 and TRBJ2-1; D unclear. Germline lookup yields CDR1 MGHRA and CDR2 YSYEKL. Trimming left V 1 base short and J 6 bases short, with 10 bases between. The CDR3 covers 14 residues. The CDR3 region has the DNA TGCGCCAGCAGCCAAGTCTCAGGACCCAATGAGCAGTTCTTC. Protein sequence: CASSQVSGPNEQFF.

The count of this clone is one. This sequence joins TRBV11-3 and TRBJ2-6; no reliable D call. The germline V gene encodes CDR1 SGHNT and CDR2 YENEEA. The CDR3 loop spans 14 amino acids. The ends were cut back, 4 bases at V and 0 bases at J, with 4 bases in the middle. In nucleotides, the CDR3 is TGTGCCAGCAGCTGGGCCTCTGGGGCCAACGTCCTGACTTTC. Protein sequence: CASSWASGANVLTF. Together with reference TRBV11-3 and TRBJ2-6, the CDR3 gives the full variable domain: EAGVVQSPRYKIIEKKQPVAFWCNPISGHNTLYWYLQNLGQGPELLIRYENEEAVDDSQLPKDRFSAERLKGVDSTLKIQPAELGDSAVYLCASSWASGANVLTFGAGSRLTVL.

The gene calls are TRBV28 and TRBJ2-7; 7 bases are a match to TRBD1. CDR3 length: 16 amino acids. V shed 3 bases, J shed 3 bases, and the junction held 11 bases outside the gene matches. The germline V gene encodes CDR1 MDHEN and CDR2 SYDVKM. The CDR3 sequence is CASSFSSPGQFYEQYF. The DNA of the CDR3 is TGTGCCAGCAGTTTCTCCTCTCCGGGACAGTTCTACGAGCAGTACTTC.

This clone was observed once. J is TRBJ1-5 and V is TRBV5-4, with D tentatively TRBD1 (6 bases). The CDR3 has 15 residues. Germline V gives CDR1 SGHNT, CDR2 YYREEE (reference sequence). V was pared by 0 bases and J by 2 bases, with 9 bases between. In nucleotides, the CDR3 is TGTGCCAGCAGCTTGGCAGGGGCGGGCAATCAGCCCCAGCATTTT. Amino acid sequence: CASSLAGAGNQPQHF.

V is TRBV19 and J is TRBJ1-1, with a tentative D call TRBD1 (5 bases). The CDR3 spans 14 residues. Per germline, CDR1 LNHDA and CDR2 SQIVND (reference sequence). V dropped 7 bases and J dropped 4 bases, with 16 bases sitting between them. CDR3: CASIDPGRGTEAFF. The DNA of the CDR3 is TGTGCCAGTATTGACCCGGGGCGGGGCACTGAAGCTTTCTTT.

The genes are TRBV5-3 and TRBJ2-7; weak D call: TRBD1 (6 bases). TRBV5-3 is known as an ORF, though its function is uncertain. With 5 bases removed from V and 0 bases from J, the gap between germline ends came to 18 bases. The length of the CDR3 is 16 residues. The CDR3 sequence: CARRTKSGARSYEQYF. Here the CDR3 DNA reads TGTGCCAGAAGAACAAAGTCAGGGGCTCGCTCCTACGAGCAGTACTTC.

The count of this clone is one. The V and J genes are TRBV9 and TRBJ2-1, with D possibly being TRBD1 (6 bases). There are 15 residues in the CDR3. CDR1 is SGDLS, CDR2 YYNGEE, per germline. The V gene lost 2 bases and the J gene lost 5 bases, with 14 bases spanning the gap. CDR3 sequence reads: CASSVGPGTHNEQFF. The CDR3 DNA is TGTGCCAGCAGCGTGGGACCCGGGACACACAATGAGCAGTTCTTC.

As concerns this clone: Mismatch with germline at one junction end may stem from a read error. This chain links TRBV6-5 with TRBJ2-3; tentatively, D is TRBD1 or TRBD2 (5 bases each). Germline V CDR1 and CDR2: MNHEY, SVGAGI. The CDR3 consists of 13 residues. This CDR3 reads CASRRDRTNTQYF. The CDR3 region has the DNA TGTGCCAGCAGACGGGACCGCACAAATACGCAGTATTTT.

This chain links TRBV10-3 with TRBJ1-1; maybe TRBD1 (6 bases). The germline gives CDR1 ENHRY, CDR2 SYGVKD. V lost 6 bases and J 2 bases, leaving 10 bases between the germline ends. CDR3 length: 13 residues. In DNA, the CDR3 is TGTGCCATCAGCCGACAGGAAAACACTGAAGCTTTCTTT. The encoded protein is CAISRQENTEAFF.

The gene calls are TRBV19 and TRBJ2-3; 10 bases match TRBD2. The germline gives CDR1 LNHDA, CDR2 SQIVND (reference sequence). This CDR3 spans 16 amino acids. Losses at the gene ends were 2 bases for V and 3 bases for J; bases not matched to a gene: 5. The DNA of the CDR3 is TGTGCCAGTAGTATACGAGCGGGAGGGCGTACAGATACGCAGTATTTT. This translates into CASSIRAGGRTDTQYF.